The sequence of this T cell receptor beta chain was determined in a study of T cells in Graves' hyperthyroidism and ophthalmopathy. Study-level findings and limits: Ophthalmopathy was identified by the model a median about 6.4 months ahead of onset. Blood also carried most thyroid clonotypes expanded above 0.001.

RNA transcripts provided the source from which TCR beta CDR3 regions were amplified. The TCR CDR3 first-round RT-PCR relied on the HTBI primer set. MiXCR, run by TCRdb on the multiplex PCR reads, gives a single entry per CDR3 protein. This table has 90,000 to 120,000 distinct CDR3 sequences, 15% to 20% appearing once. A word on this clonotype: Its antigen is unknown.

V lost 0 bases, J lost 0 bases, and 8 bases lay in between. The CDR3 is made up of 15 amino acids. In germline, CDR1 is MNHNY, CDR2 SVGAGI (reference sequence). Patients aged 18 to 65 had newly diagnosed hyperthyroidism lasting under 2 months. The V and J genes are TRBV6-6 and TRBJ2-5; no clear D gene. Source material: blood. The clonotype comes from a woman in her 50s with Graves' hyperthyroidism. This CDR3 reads CASSYSDWDQETQYF. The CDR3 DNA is TGTGCCAGCAGTTACTCCGACTGGGACCAAGAGACCCAGTACTTC.